The subject of this entry is one T cell receptor (beta chain). Followed over time, Seattle patients had been enrolled while infection was active. The CDR3 spans 16 residues. In germline, CDR1 is MGHRA, CDR2 YSYEKL. With V trimmed by 1 base and J by 7 bases, 8 bases remained unmatched. The data stem from a study of blood T cell repertoires in COVID-19. Turning to the study itself: Collection of acute and convalescent COVID-19 samples took place in the United States, Italy and Spain. The cDNA or gDNA used as material had been derived from T cells, B-cell-depleted T cells, or PBMCs.

Sequencing used immunoSEQ multiplex PCR; TCRdb keeps in-frame clones, though not all of them. The data hold 50,000 to 60,000 clones, with roughly four fifths observed a single time. Source material: peripheral blood. The receptor comes from a man older than 75 with COVID-19, enrolled during active disease. The chain links TRBV4-1 to TRBJ2-2; 8 bases line up with TRBD2. CDR3 sequence: CASSQVGTRQGGELFF. Here the CDR3 DNA reads TGCGCCAGCAGCCAAGTAGGGACTAGGCAGGGCGGGGAGCTGTTTTTT.